Included here is one T cell receptor beta chain sequence, with context. Its specific antigen is unknown. Base quality data are lacking; no much larger clone is found one base away. The sample comes from a study of cytomegalovirus exposure and HLA in healthy donors (dated by TCRdb to between 2016 and 2019). Describing the broader study: According to an earlier analysis of 587 of the donors, 150 million to 200 million T cells yielded 117 million unique TCR beta sequences and 276 Gb of sequence data. HLA typing covered class I and class II loci at four-digit resolution. In an earlier analysis of roughly 580 of the donors, high-throughput TCR beta sequencing was used to judge whether each TCR beta V gene segment behaved as functional or pseudogenic. Donor age, sex, ethnicity and CMV serostatus were collected together with the repertoire data. Several DR-DQ haplotypes were treated as single units for association and clustering because of strong linkage in the cohort. Every repertoire in the discovery cohort had been generated on one and the same sequencing platform. The number of donors typed differed by locus, with roughly 620-630 for A, B, C, DRB1 and DQB1, approximately 500 for DQA1, some 570 for DPA1, and some 450 for DPB1. Across around 400 genotyped donors of the cohort, an average of about 220,000 unique TCR beta nucleotide sequences per donor were sequenced, and roughly a sixth of those sequences were non-productive. A later genetic analysis used genome-wide SNP genotypes for about three fifths of the roughly 700 donors, treating that subset as a discovery cohort. Of the 300 to 450 genotyped donors, 81% were placed in the genetic ancestry cluster associated with self-reported Caucasian donors. Approximately 330 gigabases of sequencing data and 70 million to 95 million unique TCR sequences made up an early release that covered 500 to 650 HLA-typed donors. The study used immunosequencing to profile the T cell repertoires of several hundred subjects and linked those repertoires to cytomegalovirus serostatus. The study aimed to test whether cataloging public T cell receptors could reveal signatures of past pathogen exposure. To predict cytomegalovirus infection status, the study combined high-throughput TCR immunosequencing, statistical association of individual TCRs with disease status, and machine learning. To study patterns of TCR occurrence, a later analysis re-analyzed previously published TCR beta repertoires from hundreds of donors and added high-resolution HLA genotyping. In the later analysis, no new phenotypic data were used to find candidate immune exposures; instead, reliance was placed on TCR beta sequences and their occurrence across donors. Besides the first cohort of approximately 710 subjects, a separate validation cohort made up of roughly 130 different subjects was used. Broad study findings and their caveats: Because some donors lacked HLA typing at each locus, the association tests relied only on the typed subset. Compared with equally common non-associated chains, HLA-associated TCR beta chains in a later analysis were more clonally expanded and had lower generation probabilities. In a later genetic analysis, a missense DCLRE1C variant was associated with V-gene and J-gene trimming of TCR beta chains, and the association was replicated in an independent cohort. In the study, approximately 160 TCR beta chains were listed as associated with cytomegalovirus. Most TCR sequences were observed very rarely across donors, whereas some public TCRs were present in many individuals. A further reported finding was that TCR beta sequences accurately predicted the HLA-A and HLA-B alleles for most subjects in the first cohort. Correlated functional status among segregating V segments might be attributable to linkage disequilibrium, but an unknown experimental factor could not be ruled out. In a later analysis, more than 15,000 TCR beta sequences were associated with specific HLA alleles at a false discovery rate of 0.05. In a later analysis, TCR association rates were found to vary across HLA loci, with the most associated TCRs seen for DRB1 alleles and the fewest for HLA-C alleles. The earlier analysis of fewer than 750 of the donors excluded roughly 17 rarely observed V segments, including chromosome 9 orphons, because counts were too low. The authors suggested that the approach could potentially be generalized to other disease states and immunological phenotypes. Several of the top co-occurrence clusters appeared to be linked to parvovirus B19, influenza, CMV and Epstein-Barr virus, according to a later analysis. According to a later analysis, most CMV-associated TCR beta chains appeared to be HLA-restricted, and the HLA associations seemed to be driven largely by CMV exposure. In both the original and validation cohorts, the classifier was reported to diagnose cytomegalovirus status with high specificity and sensitivity. When HLA alleles, especially DR and DQ, strongly co-occurred, attributing TCR associations to individual alleles was difficult. The cohort was sequenced for TCR beta chains only, and without alpha or paired-chain data the features that could be detected were limited. A cluster of highly shared sequence variants was judged likely to represent a technical artifact of the sequencing pipeline. A few of the identified cytomegalovirus-associated TCR beta chains were confirmed in vitro to be specific for cytomegalovirus antigens. A later genetic analysis reported fewer N-insertions in productive TCRs among donors in an Asian-associated ancestry cluster than the roughly 700-donor mean. Broadly in line with IMGT annotations, most TCR beta V segments showed up in productive rearrangements about 87% or about 30% of the time in an earlier analysis of 450 to 750 of the donors. The only immune exposure information available for the cohort was CMV serostatus. Presence/absence analyses assumed roughly uniform sequencing depth across donors, an assumption that may not hold.

Library preparation used the immunoSEQ multiplex PCR assay. For the multiplex PCR, a mixture combining 60 forward primers for TCR Vbeta segments and 13 reverse primers for TCR Jbeta segments was used. A multiplex PCR assay on genomic DNA amplified the CDR3 region of rearranged TCR beta genes. Amplified TCR beta libraries were sequenced as 87-base-pair reads on the Illumina HiSeq System. For the original study's pipeline: A later analysis tallied 75 million to 95 million unique TCR beta chains across the 700 or so repertoires, and approximately 9.9 million of those chains were shared by two or more donors. To remove PCR and sequencing errors, raw reads were error-corrected and collapsed into unique sequences using a nearest-neighbor algorithm that merged closely related sequences. V, D and J gene segments were assigned by aligning CDR3 sequences to IMGT reference sequences. For a sequence to be retained, a match of at least six nucleotides to both a V gene segment and a J gene segment was required. A rearrangement counted as productive if the CDR3 had no stop codons and remained in frame with V and J, and every other rearrangement counted as non-productive. CDR3 was defined by IMGT convention, running from the second conserved V-encoded cysteine to the conserved J-encoded phenylalanine. Sequences without an unambiguous match to a single V gene segment were excluded from the earlier analysis of 450 to 650 of the donors. An earlier analysis of several hundred of the donors called V segments functional above 56.7% productive rearrangements and segregating when the between-donor standard deviation exceeded 5%. A statistical classification framework was built to diagnose cytomegalovirus status from the catalog of TCR beta chain sequences. In a later analysis, V and J genes were assigned by comparing TCR nucleotide sequences against IMGT/GENE-DB human TR gene sequences. A later analysis assigned CDR3 sequences and most-parsimonious VDJ recombination scenarios with the TCRdist pipeline. In a later analysis, each TCR beta chain was defined by its CDR3 amino acid sequence together with its V-gene family, and reads lacking a unique V-gene family were excluded. As a way to deal with suspected cross-contamination and a sequencing artifact, a later analysis dropped 450 to 700 nucleotide sequences that were highly shared and had low generation probability. In a later analysis, a clonal expansion index for each public chain was calculated from normalized within-repertoire ranks of inferred template counts. In a later analysis, generation probabilities were computed with a VDJ recombination model fitted to out-of-frame rearrangements, and the resulting probabilities were checked against IGoR. A later analysis scored TCR-TCR, TCR-HLA and TCR-CMV co-occurrence with hypergeometric tests, applying a repertoire-size bias correction to TCR pairs. False discovery rates were estimated in a later analysis by permuting HLA or CMV assignments 20 times. In a later analysis, co-occurring TCRs were grouped with DBSCAN, and TCRdist sequence similarity was added when clustering was performed within HLA-allele-positive subsets. Repertoires with fewer than 30,000 or more than 120,000 public chains, plus five repertoires with anomalous nucleotide sharing, were excluded from co-occurrence clustering. Held by TCRdb, this immuneACCESS table contains in-frame sequences only and omits some clones. Under half of the omission traces to an unresolved V gene where checked; the cause of the rest is unknown. D and trimming come from the DNA, and the V and J calls and clone size come from that table. This sample comprises tens of thousands of clones, more than 70% of them detected only once. The top ten clonotypes cover about an eighth of the sample.

In total, 630 or so healthy bone marrow donors made up the cohort. All cohort members were sampled while nominally healthy, although unrecorded immune exposures were likely present. The donor tested CMV seropositive, placing the donor among the 290 or so seropositive members of the cohort. Every donor gave a peripheral blood sample, and the peripheral blood mononuclear cells from that sample were used for TCR beta sequencing. Genomic DNA extraction from the blood cell samples was performed with the Qiagen DNeasy Blood Extraction Kit. The specimen sequenced was PBMCs. This clonotype was obtained from a woman in her thirties or forties in good health and CMV-seropositive.

The DNA reads as follows: TGCGCCAGCAGCTCCCCTACGGGGGGCGGGGTTATCAGCACAGATACGCAGTATTTT. The resulting protein is CASSSPTGGGVISTDTQYF. The rearrangement combines TRBV5-1 with TRBJ2-3; 7 matching bases give a weak D call of TRBD2. The germline V gene sets CDR1 to SGHRS and CDR2 to YFSETQ. Cut back by 3 bases and 0 bases, the V and J ends lie 23 bases apart. The CDR3 has 19 amino acids, counting the end cysteine and phenylalanine. Kept here is only the CDR3 DNA, which spans 57 bases and is read in frame from base 1.